The 16 T cell receptor beta chains below all came from one sample that was sequenced in a study of cytomegalovirus exposure and HLA in healthy donors. It was with 60 Vbeta and 13 Jbeta primers that the PCR ran. The table came from immunoSEQ multiplex PCR; TCRdb's copy has only in-frame clones and leaves some out. This table holds about 190,000 clones, around 82% found once. Material: PBMCs. These receptors originate from a man aged 18 to 30 in good health and CMV-seronegative.

V is TRBV12-5 and J is TRBJ2-3; TRBD1 matches 8 bases. The CDR3 extends over 17 amino acids. Germline-derived CDR1 and CDR2 are LGHNT and FRNRAP. Trimming removed 0 bases from V and 2 bases from J; junction bases left unmatched: 7. CDR3 region: CASGLVRTGLYTDTQYF. In nucleotides, the CDR3 is TGTGCTAGTGGTTTGGTACGGACAGGGTTATACACAGATACGCAGTATTTT.

V is TRBV27 and J is TRBJ2-3; D is unclear. Germline assignment: CDR1 MNHEY and CDR2 SMNVEV (reference sequence). The germline V and J ends were trimmed by 5 bases and 6 bases, with 15 bases remaining between them. This CDR3 has 14 residues. The CDR3 protein is CASSPHGWADTQYF. The CDR3 DNA follows: TGTGCCAGCAGTCCCCATGGGTGGGCTGATACGCAGTATTTT.

The rearrangement links TRBV11-2 to TRBJ2-7; 7 positions match TRBD1. V shed 3 bases and J 2 bases; nucleotides not matched to a gene: 7. The germline V gene has CDR1 SGHAT and CDR2 FQNNGV. The CDR3 runs 15 residues. The CDR3 nucleotides read TGTGCCAGCAGCTTGGCCCGGACAGGCGCCTACGAGCAGTACTTC. It is translated as CASSLARTGAYEQYF.

The chain is built from TRBV11-2 and TRBJ2-3, with 10 bases fitting TRBD2. Germline lookup yields CDR1 SGHAT and CDR2 FQNNGV. This CDR3 spans 15 amino acids. With V trimmed by 7 bases and J by 3 bases, 7 bases remained unmatched. CDR3 sequence (DNA): TGTGCCAGCACCTACCGGGGACTAGCGACAGATACGCAGTATTTT. Its protein product is CASTYRGLATDTQYF.

The CDR3 sequence is CASRRARRGDTQYF. As DNA, the CDR3 is TGTGCCAGCAGACGGGCGAGGCGGGGGGATACGCAGTATTTT. The chain has TRBV2 and TRBJ2-3, with 7 bases that match TRBD2. The V segment lost 6 bases and the J segment 6 bases; nucleotides outside the gene matches: 9. CDR1 SNHLY and CDR2 FYNNEI come from the germline V gene. The CDR3 spans 14 residues.

This sequence joins TRBV5-1 and TRBJ2-1, with 8 bases identical to TRBD2. V was pared by 5 bases and J by 7 bases, with 11 bases of the junction left unmatched. Germline CDR1 is SGHRS and CDR2 is YFSETQ. This CDR3 has 15 residues. The CDR3 nucleotides read TGCGCCAGCAGGCCTCCCGGGACTAGTATGAATGAGCAGTTCTTC. The encoded protein is CASRPPGTSMNEQFF.

This rearrangement joins TRBV4-3 to TRBJ2-3; TRBD2 matches 8 bases. This CDR3 comprises 18 residues. Germline CDR1 LGHNA, CDR2 YSLEER. V was pared by 4 bases and J by 2 bases, with 14 bases of the junction left unmatched. DNA for the CDR3: TGCGCCAGCAGCCCTAGACCCCCGGGAGCGGGAGCCACAGATACGCAGTATTTT. This codes for CASSPRPPGAGATDTQYF.

The chain joins TRBV14 to TRBJ1-6; tentative D call: TRBD1 (5 bases). The V end lost 2 bases, the J end lost 8 bases, and 10 bases lay between the germline ends. The germline gives CDR1 SGHDN, CDR2 FVKESK. The CDR3 loop spans 14 amino acids. The CDR3 protein is CASSQLTGYSPLHF. CDR3 coding DNA: TGTGCCAGCAGCCAATTAACAGGTTATTCACCCCTCCACTTT.

This clone has just a few counts. The gene calls are TRBV19 and TRBJ2-7, with 9 bases matching TRBD1. V was pared by 0 bases and J by 4 bases, with 7 bases of the junction left unmatched. The germline V gene encodes CDR1 LNHDA and CDR2 SQIVND (reference sequence). The CDR3 consists of 16 residues. DNA for the CDR3: TGTGCCAGTAGTATAGATAGAGGACAGGGGCCTTACGAGCAGTACTTC. Translated: CASSIDRGQGPYEQYF. Full variable domain (rest looked up from reference TRBV19 and TRBJ2-7): DGGITQSPKYLFRKEGQNVTLSCEQNLNHDAMYWYRQDPGQGLRLIYYSQIVNDFQKGDIAEGYSVSREKKESFPLTVTSAQKNPTAFYLCASSIDRGQGPYEQYFGPGTRLTVT.

The genes are TRBV6-5 and TRBJ1-2; 7 bases fit TRBD1. CDR3 length: 13 amino acids. The trim removed 4 bases at V and 2 bases at J, leaving 1 base unmatched. The germline V gene encodes CDR1 MNHEY and CDR2 SVGAGI. The CDR3 DNA sequence: TGTGCCAGCAGTTTGACAGGGAACTATGGCTACACCTTC. Encoded protein: CASSLTGNYGYTF.

V usage is TRBV18 and J usage is TRBJ2-1; 9 positions match TRBD2. V was clipped by 3 bases and J by 5 bases; unmatched bases: 2. Germline V gene data show CDR1 as KGHSH and CDR2 as LQKENI. The length of the CDR3 is 14 residues. The CDR3 protein is CASSPGTSHNEQFF. CDR3 nucleotides: TGTGCCAGCTCACCCGGGACTAGCCACAATGAGCAGTTCTTC.

V usage is TRBV6-1 and J usage is TRBJ2-7, with 10 bases that match TRBD2. The length of the CDR3 is 15 residues. The germline gives CDR1 MNHNS, CDR2 SASEGT. V was clipped by 5 bases and J by 0 bases; unmatched bases: 4. For the CDR3, the DNA is TGTGCCAGCAGTACCTCTAGCGGGAGCTCCTACGAGCAGTACTTC. Its protein product is CASSTSSGSSYEQYF.

The chain uses TRBV7-9 and TRBJ2-7; TRBD2 matches 12 bases. In germline, CDR1 is SEHNR, CDR2 FQNEAQ (reference sequence). V shed 4 bases and J 3 bases; nucleotides not matched to a gene: 4. The CDR3 contains 15 residues. The CDR3 protein is CASSSTSGRIYEQYF. CDR3 nucleotides: TGTGCCAGCAGCTCGACTAGCGGGAGAATCTACGAGCAGTACTTC. The entire variable domain, with the rest obtained from reference TRBV7-9 and TRBJ2-7, is as follows: DTGVSQNPRHKITKRGQNVTFRCDPISEHNRLYWYRQTLGQGPEFLTYFQNEAQLEKSRLLSDRFSAERPKGSFSTLEIQRTEQGDSAMYLCASSSTSGRIYEQYFGPGTRLTVT.

The V call is TRBV27, the J call TRBJ2-1; TRBD2 matches 14 bases. CDR3 length equals 17 residues. Germline CDR1 reads MNHEY; CDR2 reads SMNVEV (reference sequence). V lost 6 bases to trimming and J lost 1 base; unmatched junction nucleotides: 5. This chain's CDR3 is CASRWGLAGVSYNEQFF. The CDR3 DNA reads TGTGCCAGCAGATGGGGACTAGCGGGAGTGTCCTACAATGAGCAGTTCTTC.

The J gene is TRBJ2-7, the V gene TRBV5-4; D uncertain. The CDR3 contains 12 residues. The germline V and J ends were trimmed by 0 bases and 6 bases, with 7 bases remaining between them. From germline, CDR1 is SGHNT and CDR2 YYREEE (reference sequence). This chain's CDR3 is CASSLGLGEQYF. The CDR3 nucleotides are TGTGCCAGCAGCTTGGGACTGGGCGAGCAGTACTTC.

The CDR3 sequence: CAISEAYPGTAYEQYF. The CDR3 DNA is TGTGCCATCAGTGAGGCCTACCCCGGGACAGCCTACGAGCAGTACTTC. This chain joins TRBV10-3 and TRBJ2-7, with 7 bases aligning to TRBD1. Germline loops: CDR1 ENHRY, CDR2 SYGVKD. The CDR3 is made up of 16 amino acids. V shed 2 bases, J shed 2 bases, and the junction held 9 bases outside the gene matches.